The sequence of this TCR beta chain was determined in a study of blood T cell repertoires in COVID-19. As for the study in general: Spain, Italy and the United States supplied samples that represented acute and convalescent COVID-19. PBMCs, B-cell-depleted T cells, or T cells provided the cDNA or gDNA that made up the material.

Trimming removed 3 bases from V and 5 bases from J, with 10 bases in between. Germline V gene data show CDR1 as LNHDA and CDR2 as SQIVND (reference sequence). This CDR3 has 14 amino acids. The authors' processing: Reference gene primer amplification in the assay estimated nucleated cell counts. Produced via immunoSEQ multiplex PCR; TCRdb's table is partial and in-frame only. From that table come the V and J calls and clone size; the DNA was used to work out D and trimming. The table shows around 140,000 clones, with approximately 88% occurring only once. This chain links TRBV19 with TRBJ1-4, with D perhaps matching TRBD1 (5 bases). The receptor was isolated from a woman in her 50s with acute or convalescent COVID-19. The sample was peripheral blood. The CDR3 loop is CASSMSRGNEKLFF. DNA of the CDR3: TGTGCCAGTAGTATGAGTCGGGGGAATGAAAAACTGTTTTTT.